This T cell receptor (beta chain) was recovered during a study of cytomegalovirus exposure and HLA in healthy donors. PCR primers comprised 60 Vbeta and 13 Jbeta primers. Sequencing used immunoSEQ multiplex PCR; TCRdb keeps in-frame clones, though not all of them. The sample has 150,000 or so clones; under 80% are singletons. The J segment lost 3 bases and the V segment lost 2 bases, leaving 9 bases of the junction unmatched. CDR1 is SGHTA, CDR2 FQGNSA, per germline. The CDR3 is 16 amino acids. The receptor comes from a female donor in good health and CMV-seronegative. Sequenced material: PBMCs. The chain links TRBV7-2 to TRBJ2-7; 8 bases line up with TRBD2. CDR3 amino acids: CASSLRRGGLIYEQYF. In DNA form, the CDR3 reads TGTGCCAGCAGCTTAAGACGGGGGGGCCTTATCTACGAGCAGTACTTC.